This T cell receptor beta chain was sequenced for a study of pediatric ulcerative colitis. Study-wide results and limits: In rectum, acute severe colitis had expanded clones and less diversity.

Turning to this clone: The target antigen is unknown.

V lost 4 bases to trimming and J lost 8 bases, with 11 bases between them. Germline values: CDR1 PRHDT, CDR2 FYEKMQ (reference sequence). The CDR3 spans 13 residues. The protocol was immunoSEQ multiplex PCR, while the TCRdb copy is restricted to in-frame clones and leaves out a portion. Altogether more than 12,000 clones are present, approximately 90% being singletons, with the ten largest covering roughly 0.98%. V is TRBV13 and J is TRBJ1-4; D gene uncertain. Sequenced material: blood. The TCR sequence derives from a boy younger than 18 with moderate ulcerative colitis. This CDR3 is CASSSHLREKLFF. In DNA form, the CDR3 reads TGTGCCAGCAGCTCACACCTCCGAGAAAAACTGTTTTTT.